The clone carrying this T cell receptor beta chain came up many times. Read data end 3 residues before the CDR3 end; the end is taken from the germline J gene. Profiling relied on immunoSEQ multiplex PCR, and the TCRdb table lists in-frame clones only, not all of them. The sample contains approximately 45,000 clones, none occurring once; 2% to 2.5% lies in the top ten. These data belong to a study of T cell clonality in common variable immunodeficiency. V lost 3 bases, J lost 8 bases, and 13 bases lay in between. Germline values: CDR1 SGHVS, CDR2 FNYEAQ. This CDR3 has 14 residues. Sequencing input: peripheral blood mononuclear cells. The chain recombines TRBV7-6 with TRBJ1-4; D is undetermined. The receptor was derived from a person between 18 and 70 years old in good health. The CDR3 spells CASSFQVAGEKLFF. Partial CDR3 DNA: TGTGCCAGCAGCTTTCAGGTGGCTGGAGAAAAA.